This entry concerns a single T cell receptor beta chain. Authors' analysis steps: By means of reference gene primer amplification, nucleated cell counts were estimated. Using immunoSEQ multiplex PCR, the repertoire was profiled, and TCRdb retains in-frame clones only, with some absent. That table furnishes V, J and clone size, whereas the DNA furnished D and trimming. The sample consists of approximately 260,000 clones, about 90% of them appearing once. The sample belongs to a study of blood T cell repertoires in COVID-19. Study at large: The cDNA or gDNA used as material had been derived from T cells, B-cell-depleted T cells, or PBMCs.

While infection was still active, Seattle patients were enrolled and then followed longitudinally. V was shortened by 1 base and J by 7 bases, with 10 bases between the two germline ends. CDR3 length: 13 residues. Germline loops: CDR1 SGHTA, CDR2 FQGTGA. V gene TRBV7-3 combines with J gene TRBJ1-2, with D uncertain. The source of this sequence is a woman aged 70-85 years with COVID-19, enrolled during active disease. What was sequenced was peripheral blood. Written as DNA, the CDR3 is TGTGCCAGCAGCTTAAACGGTTACAGTGGCTACACCTTC. It encodes CASSLNGYSGYTF.